This TCR beta chain was identified during a study of CD8 T cells in Susac syndrome. Study-level results: It was acknowledged in the study that its TCR sequencing and HLA analysis involved a relatively small number of individuals.

High-throughput TCR beta sequencing covered peripheral CD8+ and CD4+ T cells. TEMRA cells were FACS-enriched, unlike CD8+ and CD4+ T cells, which were negatively isolated. About this clonotype itself: As yet, its antigen is unknown.

Reverse transcription of roughly 0.5 to 1 ug RNA was carried out with random hexamers. TCR beta CDR3 was amplified by immunoSEQ multiplex PCR. This amplification extended across 54 Vbeta and 13 Jbeta segments. MiXCR, applied by TCRdb to the immunoSEQ multiplex PCR reads, yields one record per CDR3 protein. The table shows about 150,000 distinct CDR3 sequences, with 95% to 96% occurring only once. The CDR3 loop spans 12 amino acids. Trimming took 6 bases from V and 3 from J, leaving 12 bases between them. Germline V gene lookup returns CDR1 SQVTM and CDR2 ANQGSEA. The sample comprised CD8+ T cells from PBMCs. The V and J genes are TRBV29-1 and TRBJ2-7, with D unresolved. This TCR was recovered from a human donor with multiple sclerosis. CDR3 amino acids: CSVPGPNYEQYF. The CDR3 coding sequence is TGCAGCGTCCCTGGGCCAAACTACGAGCAGTACTTC.